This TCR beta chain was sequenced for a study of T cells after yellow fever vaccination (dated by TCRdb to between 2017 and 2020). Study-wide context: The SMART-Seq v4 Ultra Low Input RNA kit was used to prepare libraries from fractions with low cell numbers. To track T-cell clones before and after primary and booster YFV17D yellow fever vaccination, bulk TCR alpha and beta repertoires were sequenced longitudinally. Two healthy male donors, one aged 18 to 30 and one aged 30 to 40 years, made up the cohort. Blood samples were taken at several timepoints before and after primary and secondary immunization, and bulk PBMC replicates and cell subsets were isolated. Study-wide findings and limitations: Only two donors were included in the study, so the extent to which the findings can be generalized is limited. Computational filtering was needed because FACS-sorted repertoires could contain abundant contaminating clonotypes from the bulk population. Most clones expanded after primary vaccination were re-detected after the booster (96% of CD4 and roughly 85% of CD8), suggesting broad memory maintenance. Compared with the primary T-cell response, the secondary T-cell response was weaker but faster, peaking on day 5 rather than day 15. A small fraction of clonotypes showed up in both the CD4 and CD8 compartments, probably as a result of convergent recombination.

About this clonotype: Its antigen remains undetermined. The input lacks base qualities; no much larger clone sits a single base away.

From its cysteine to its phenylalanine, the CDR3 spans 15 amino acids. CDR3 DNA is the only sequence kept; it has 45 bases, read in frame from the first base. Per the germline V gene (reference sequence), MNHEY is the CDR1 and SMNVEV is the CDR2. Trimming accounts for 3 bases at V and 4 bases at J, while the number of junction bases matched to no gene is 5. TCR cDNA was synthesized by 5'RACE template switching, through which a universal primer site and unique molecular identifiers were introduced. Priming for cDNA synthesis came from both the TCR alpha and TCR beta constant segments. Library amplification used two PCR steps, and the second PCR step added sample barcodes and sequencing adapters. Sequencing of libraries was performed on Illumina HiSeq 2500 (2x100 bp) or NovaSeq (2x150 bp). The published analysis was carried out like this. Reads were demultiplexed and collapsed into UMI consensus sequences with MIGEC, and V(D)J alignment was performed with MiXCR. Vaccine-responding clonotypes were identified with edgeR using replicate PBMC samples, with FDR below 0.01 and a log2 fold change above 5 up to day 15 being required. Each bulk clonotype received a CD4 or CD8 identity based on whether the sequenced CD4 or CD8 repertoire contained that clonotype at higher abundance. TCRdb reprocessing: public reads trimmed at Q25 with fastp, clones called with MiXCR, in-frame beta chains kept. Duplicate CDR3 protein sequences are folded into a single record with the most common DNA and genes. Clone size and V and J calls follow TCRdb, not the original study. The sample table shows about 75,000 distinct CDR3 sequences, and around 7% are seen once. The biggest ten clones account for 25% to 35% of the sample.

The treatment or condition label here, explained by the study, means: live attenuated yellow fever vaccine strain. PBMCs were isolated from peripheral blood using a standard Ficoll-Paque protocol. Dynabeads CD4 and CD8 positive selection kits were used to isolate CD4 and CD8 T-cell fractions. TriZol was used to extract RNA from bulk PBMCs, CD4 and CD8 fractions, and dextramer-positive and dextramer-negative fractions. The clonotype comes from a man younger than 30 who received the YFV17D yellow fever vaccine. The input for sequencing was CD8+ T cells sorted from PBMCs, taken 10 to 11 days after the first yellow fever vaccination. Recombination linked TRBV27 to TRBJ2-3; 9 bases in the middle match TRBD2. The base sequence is TGTGCCAGCAGTTTCGGGCGGGGGGGCGCAGATACGCAGTATTTT. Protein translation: CASSFGRGGADTQYF.